This T cell receptor (beta chain) was identified during a study of PD-1 blockade in classical Hodgkin lymphoma. This clone was seen only a few times. Germline assignment: CDR1 MNHEY and CDR2 SVGAGI. Trimming cost V 8 bases and J 9 bases; bases outside gene matches: 12. The CDR3 consists of 14 residues. Libraries were prepared by immunoSEQ multiplex PCR; TCRdb keeps only in-frame clonotypes and omits some of them. The sample holds some 17,000 clones, 70% to 90% seen once. Stated time point: newly diagnosed, previously untreated cHL patient sample. The sequenced sample consisted of peripheral blood mononuclear cells (PBMCs). This sequence joins TRBV6-5 and TRBJ2-1; TRBD1 matches 8 bases. This receptor was taken from a human donor with classical Hodgkin lymphoma. The CDR3 DNA sequence: TGTGCCAGCTGTACGGGACAGGATAATGGTGAGCAGTTCTTC. Its protein is CASCTGQDNGEQFF.